The count of the clone carrying this T cell receptor (beta chain) is one. Sequencing used immunoSEQ multiplex PCR; TCRdb keeps in-frame clones, though not all of them. The sample holds over 100,000 clones, roughly four fifths seen once. The data were obtained in a study of blood T cell repertoires in COVID-19. CDR3 length: 16 residues. The germline V gene encodes CDR1 LGHNA and CDR2 YSLEER. The ends lost 1 base at V and 2 bases at J; junction bases unmatched: 8. This chain joins TRBV4-3 and TRBJ2-7; 7 bases fit TRBD2. This receptor was obtained from a man between 60 and 75 years old with acute or convalescent COVID-19. Input material: peripheral blood. CDR3 sequence (DNA): TGCGCCAGCAGCCAAGGTCCCAGCGGGGATACCTACGAGCAGTACTTC. Protein sequence: CASSQGPSGDTYEQYF.